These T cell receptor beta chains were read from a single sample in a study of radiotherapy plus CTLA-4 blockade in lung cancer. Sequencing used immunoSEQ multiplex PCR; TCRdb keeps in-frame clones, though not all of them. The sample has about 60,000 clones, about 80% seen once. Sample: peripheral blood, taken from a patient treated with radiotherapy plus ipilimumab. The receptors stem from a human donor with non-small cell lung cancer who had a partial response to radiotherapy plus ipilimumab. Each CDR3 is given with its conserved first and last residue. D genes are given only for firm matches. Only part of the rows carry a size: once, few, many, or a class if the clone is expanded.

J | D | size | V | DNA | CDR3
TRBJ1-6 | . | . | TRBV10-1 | TGCGCCAGCAGTGAGTCGACAGGAACTAATTCACCCCTCCACTTT | CASSESTGTNSPLHF
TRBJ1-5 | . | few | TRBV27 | TGTGCCAGCAGTTTCCAGGGATATAGCAATCAGCCCCAGCATTTT | CASSFQGYSNQPQHF
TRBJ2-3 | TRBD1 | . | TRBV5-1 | TGCGCCAGCAGCTGGACCGGGACAGGGAGAGATACGCAGTATTTT | CASSWTGTGRDTQYF
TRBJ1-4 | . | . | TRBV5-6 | TGTGCCAGCAGCGGTGGTGGGGGCCTTAATGAAAAACTGTTTTTT | CASSGGGGLNEKLFF
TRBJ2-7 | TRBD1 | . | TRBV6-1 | TGTGCCAGCACCCCCCGGGACAGGGCCTACGAGCAGTACTTC | CASTPRDRAYEQYF
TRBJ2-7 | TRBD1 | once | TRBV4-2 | TGTGCCAGCAGCCAGAATGACAGGGGGCGCCGAAACGAGCAGTACTTC | CASSQNDRGRRNEQYF
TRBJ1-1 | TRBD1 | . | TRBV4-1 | TGCGCCAGCAGCCAGAAGGGGGCGATGAACACTGAAGCTTTCTTT | CASSQKGAMNTEAFF
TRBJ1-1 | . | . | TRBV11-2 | TGTGCCAGCAGCTTAGACGGGGTAGGCACTGAAGCTTTCTTT | CASSLDGVGTEAFF
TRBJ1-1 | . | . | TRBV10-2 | TGCGCCAGCAGTGAAAGGAGCCGGTCGACTGAAGCTTTCTTT | CASSERSRSTEAFF
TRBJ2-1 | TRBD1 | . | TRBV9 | TGTGCCAGCAGCTCCTCACCGGGACAGGGATTTGTTGAGCAGTTCTTC | CASSSSPGQGFVEQFF
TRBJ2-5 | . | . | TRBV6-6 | TGTGCCAGCACGGCAGGGCAACAAGAGACCCAGTACTTC | CASTAGQQETQYF
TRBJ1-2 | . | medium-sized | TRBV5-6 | TGTGCCAGCAGCTTTGGTGGGGGGAACTATGGCTACACCTTC | CASSFGGGNYGYTF
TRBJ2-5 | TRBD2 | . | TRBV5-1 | TGCGCCAGCAGCTTGGCGGCTAGCGGGCGCCAAGAGACCCAGTACTTC | CASSLAASGRQETQYF
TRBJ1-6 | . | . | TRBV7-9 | TGTGCCAGCAGCTTAGACACGTCTAATTCACCCCTCCACTTT | CASSLDTSNSPLHF
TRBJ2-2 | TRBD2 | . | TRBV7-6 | TGTGCCAGCAGCTTAGGAGCGGGGGGGTATACCGGGGAGCTGTTTTTT | CASSLGAGGYTGELFF
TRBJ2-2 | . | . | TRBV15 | TGTGCCACCAGCAGAGGGCAGGGCGGCACCGGGGAGCTGTTTTTT | CATSRGQGGTGELFF
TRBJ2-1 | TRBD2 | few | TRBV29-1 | TGCAGCGTTGGGGGACTAGCGGGTTGGGATGAGCAGTTCTTC | CSVGGLAGWDEQFF
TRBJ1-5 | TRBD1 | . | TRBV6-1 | TGTGCCAGCCCCGGACAGGGGCGGCTGAATCAGCCCCAGCATTTT | CASPGQGRLNQPQHF
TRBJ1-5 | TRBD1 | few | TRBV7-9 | TGTGCCAGCAGCTTTTCCGGACAGGGCAATCAGCCCCAGCATTTT | CASSFSGQGNQPQHF
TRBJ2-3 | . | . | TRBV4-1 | TGCGCCAGCAGCCAAGTTAATTTATTAGCCGCAGATACGCAGTATTTT | CASSQVNLLAADTQYF
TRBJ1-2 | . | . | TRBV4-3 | TGCGCCAGCAGCCAAGATCTCCTGGCCTATGGCTACACCTTC | CASSQDLLAYGYTF
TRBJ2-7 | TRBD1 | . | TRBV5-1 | TGCGCCAGCAGGAACCCGAGGACAGGGGGCTCCTACGAGCAGTACTTC | CASRNPRTGGSYEQYF
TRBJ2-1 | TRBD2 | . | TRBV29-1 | TGCAGCGTTGTACCTAGCGGGGGGCTCTACAATGAGCAGTTCTTC | CSVVPSGGLYNEQFF
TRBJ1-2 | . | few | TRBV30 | TGTGCCTGGAGTGACCACAGGCTCTATGGCTACACCTTC | CAWSDHRLYGYTF
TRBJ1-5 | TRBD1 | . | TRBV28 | TGTGCCAGCAGACTTACCGGGACAGGGGGAGACAATCAGCCCCAGCATTTT | CASRLTGTGGDNQPQHF
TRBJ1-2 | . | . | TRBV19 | TGTGCCAGTAGTCCCCGCGGTGGTGGCTACACCTTC | CASSPRGGGYTF
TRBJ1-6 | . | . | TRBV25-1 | TGTGCCAGCAGTGCCGGGACACGGAATTCACCCCTCCACTTT | CASSAGTRNSPLHF
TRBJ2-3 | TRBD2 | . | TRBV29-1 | TGCAGCGTTAAACGACTAGCGGGAACCACAGATACGCAGTATTTT | CSVKRLAGTTDTQYF
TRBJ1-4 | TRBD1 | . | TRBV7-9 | TGTGCCAGCAGCCCTGGACAGGGTTATGAAAAACTGTTTTTT | CASSPGQGYEKLFF
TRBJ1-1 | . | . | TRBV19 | TGTGCCAGTAGTATAGATCTGACAGCCACTGGGACTTTCTTT | CASSIDLTATGTFF
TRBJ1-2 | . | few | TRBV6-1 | TGTGCCAGCAGGTCCGACAGGCCCTATGGCTACACCTTC | CASRSDRPYGYTF
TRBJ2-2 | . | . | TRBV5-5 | TGTGCCAGCAGCTTAACACCGGCGGAGGGCTCCACCGGGGAGCTGTTTTTT | CASSLTPAEGSTGELFF
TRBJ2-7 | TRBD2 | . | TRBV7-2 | TGTGCCAGCAGCTTTGGACTAGCGGGGGGCCTGAGCTCCTACGAGCAGTACTTC | CASSFGLAGGLSSYEQYF
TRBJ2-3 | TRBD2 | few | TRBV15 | TGTGCCACCCGGATCGGTCAAGCGGGGGCCTACACAGATACGCAGTATTTT | CATRIGQAGAYTDTQYF
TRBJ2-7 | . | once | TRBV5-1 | TGCGCCAGCAGCTTGGACCGGGCTCAGGGTTACGAGCAGTACTTC | CASSLDRAQGYEQYF
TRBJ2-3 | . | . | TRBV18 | TGTGCCAGCTCACCGGAGGCTAGCACAGATACGCAGTATTTT | CASSPEASTDTQYF
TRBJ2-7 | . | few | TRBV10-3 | TGTGCCATCAGGGACCCGGGAGCTTACGAGCAGTACTTC | CAIRDPGAYEQYF
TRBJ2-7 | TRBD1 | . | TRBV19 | TGTGCCAGTAGTATAGATCATGGGACAGGGAGCTCCTACGAGCAGTACTTC | CASSIDHGTGSSYEQYF
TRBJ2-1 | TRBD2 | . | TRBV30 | TGTGCCTGGAGTTCACGGGACTACTCCTACAATGAGCAGTTCTTC | CAWSSRDYSYNEQFF
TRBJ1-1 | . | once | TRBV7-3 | TGTGCCAGCAGCCTTCGTTCGAACACTGAAGCTTTCTTT | CASSLRSNTEAFF
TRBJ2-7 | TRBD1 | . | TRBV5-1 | TGCGCCAGCAGCTTCCCGGACAGGGTGACCTACGAGCAGTACTTC | CASSFPDRVTYEQYF
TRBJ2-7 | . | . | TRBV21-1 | TGTGCCAGCAGCAAATACAGGGTAGGCAGGTACGAGCAGTACTTC | CASSKYRVGRYEQYF
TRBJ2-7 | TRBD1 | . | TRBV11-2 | TGTGCCAGCAGCCCATACAGGGGAAGCAACGAGCAGTACTTC | CASSPYRGSNEQYF
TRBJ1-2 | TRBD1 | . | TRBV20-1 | TGCAGCGCGACAGGGGTGGCTGGCTACACCTTC | CSATGVAGYTF
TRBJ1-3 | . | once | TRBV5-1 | TGCGCCAGCAGCTTGGTATCTGACAGAAACACCATATATTTT | CASSLVSDRNTIYF
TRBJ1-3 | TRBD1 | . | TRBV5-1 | TGCGCCAGCAGCTCCGGACAGGGGAATGGAAACACCATATATTTT | CASSSGQGNGNTIYF
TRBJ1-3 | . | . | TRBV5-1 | TGCGCCAGCAGCTTGGCCGGGGGTGGAAACACCATATATTTT | CASSLAGGGNTIYF
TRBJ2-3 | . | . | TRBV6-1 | TGTGCCAGCAGCCCCAACACAGATACGCAGTATTTT | CASSPNTDTQYF
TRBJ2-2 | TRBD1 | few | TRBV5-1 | TGCGCCAGCGGGTCCGGGACAGTCATTGGGGGCACCGGGGAGCTGTTTTTT | CASGSGTVIGGTGELFF
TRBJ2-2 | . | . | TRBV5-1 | TGCGCCAGCAGCTTCGGACAGCACCTAAACACCGGGGAGCTGTTTTTT | CASSFGQHLNTGELFF
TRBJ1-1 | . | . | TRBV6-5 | TGTGCCAGCAGCCCAACAGGGCGAAACACTGAAGCTTTCTTT | CASSPTGRNTEAFF
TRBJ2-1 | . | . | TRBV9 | TGTGCCAGCAGCGCCACCGTACCCGACAGGTCCAGCTCCTACAATGAGCAGTTCTTC | CASSATVPDRSSSYNEQFF